The 5 T cell receptor beta chains below were found in one sample sequenced in a study of blood T cell repertoires in COVID-19. The method was immunoSEQ multiplex PCR; TCRdb's version includes in-frame clones alone and lacks a portion of them. The table includes hundreds of thousands of clones, roughly 92% detected once. Input material: peripheral blood. These receptors were collected from a man between 60 and 70 years old with COVID-19, enrolled during active disease.

This clone was seen just once. The genes are TRBV28 and TRBJ2-7, with 7 bases that match TRBD2. This CDR3 comprises 15 residues. J gave up 3 bases and V 7 bases, and 12 bases lay outside the gene matches. In germline, CDR1 is MDHEN, CDR2 SYDVKM. Here the CDR3 DNA reads TGTGCCAGCACCCTGGGGGTGGGGGGGGGCTACGAGCAGTACTTC. Translation: CASTLGVGGGYEQYF. The full variable domain, with the rest looked up from reference TRBV28 and TRBJ2-7, is DVKVTQSSRYLVKRTGEKVFLECVQDMDHENMFWYRQDPGLGLRLIYFSYDVKMKEKGDIPEGYSVSREKKERFSLILESASTNQTSMYLCASTLGVGGGYEQYFGPGTRLTVT.

The J gene is TRBJ1-1, the V gene TRBV7-2, with D maybe TRBD1 (5 bases). The V gene's germline CDR1 is SGHTA and CDR2 FQGNSA. The CDR3 is 14 residues long. Trimming removed 1 base from V and 5 bases from J, with 11 bases in between. Here the CDR3 reads CASSLGRAWTEAFF. The CDR3 bases are TGTGCCAGCAGCTTAGGCAGGGCGTGGACTGAAGCTTTCTTT.

This chain links TRBV10-3 with TRBJ2-5, with 12 positions matching TRBD1. Germline V gives CDR1 ENHRY, CDR2 SYGVKD. Germline trimming cut 11 bases from V and 5 bases from J; bases unmatched to any gene: 9. CDR3 length equals 14 residues. The CDR3 protein is CASKGQGAMETQYF. CDR3 nucleotides: TGTGCCTCCAAGGGACAGGGGGCAATGGAGACCCAGTACTTC.

The chain is built from TRBV19 and TRBJ2-3; 9 bases agree with TRBD2. From germline, CDR1 is LNHDA and CDR2 SQIVND (reference sequence). This CDR3 has 16 amino acids. The junction had 6 bases not matched to a gene; V was cut back by 3 bases and J by 2 bases. CDR3 loop: CASSIEAGGLTDTQYF. The CDR3 region has the DNA TGTGCCAGTAGTATCGAGGCGGGGGGGCTCACAGATACGCAGTATTTT.

The J gene is TRBJ1-5, the V gene TRBV2, with 7 nucleotides matching TRBD1. V was clipped by 5 bases and J by 4 bases; unmatched bases: 5. The germline CDR1 and CDR2 sequences are SNHLY and FYNNEI. The CDR3 is made up of 14 amino acids. In DNA, the CDR3 is TGTGCCAGCAGTCGACAGGGACCTAATCAGCCCCAGCATTTT. Amino acids: CASSRQGPNQPQHF.